This T cell receptor beta chain was profiled in a study of shared clonotypes between healthy human individuals. Study observations and caveats: Clonotype sharing among donors likely depends on sequencing depth.

Each donor was a Caucasian adult residing in Nashville, Tennessee. In its sample, this clone was seen many times. What it recognizes is unknown. This CDR3 has 20 residues. CDR1 is PRHDT and CDR2 is FYEKMQ in the germline V gene (reference sequence). The ends lost 2 bases at V and 8 bases at J; junction bases unmatched: 15. The unsorted PBMC replicate PCRs were performed with approximately 0.3 ug DNA, some 32,000 T cell genomes. Per the original methods: Filtering differed since immunoSEQ provided only junctions, with no quality scores. This table comes from immunoSEQ multiplex PCR, and its TCRdb copy is limited to in-frame clones, with some not included. That table is the source of V, J and clone size, and D and trimming were worked out from the DNA. The sample has about 490,000 clones, around three quarters seen once.

The receptor was isolated from a woman aged 40 to 55 in good health. Some clones in this sample may be carry-over from other donors' samples. This chain connects TRBV13 to TRBJ2-1, with 16 nucleotides matching TRBD2. Material for sequencing was PBMCs. CDR3 bases: TGTGCCAGCAGCTTACTTCCCGGGACTAGCGGGAGGGCCGGGCAGGATGAGCAGTTCTTC. This codes for CASSLLPGTSGRAGQDEQFF.